The 22 T cell receptor beta chains given below trace back to one sample, sequenced in a study of identical twins. TCRdb re-derived calls from the 5' RACE reads in MiXCR, one entry per CDR3 protein. The data hold more than 400,000 distinct CDR3 sequences, with around 15% observed a single time. These data were also filed under a second study, of yellow fever vaccine responses in identical twins.

The sequenced sample was CD4+ T cells sorted from blood. The source of these receptors is a woman between 18 and 29 years old in good health.

V and J are TRBV5-1 and TRBJ2-3; TRBD2 agrees at 9 bases. This CDR3 contains 15 residues. The ends lost 4 bases at V and 4 bases at J; junction bases unmatched: 7. Germline assignment: CDR1 SGHRS and CDR2 YFSETQ. CDR3 sequence reads: CASSRVAGVADTQYF. In DNA, the CDR3 is TGCGCCAGCAGCCGAGTAGCGGGAGTTGCAGATACGCAGTATTTT. Together with reference TRBV5-1 and TRBJ2-3, the CDR3 gives the full variable domain: KAGVTQTPRYLIKTRGQQVTLSCSPISGHRSVSWYQQTPGQGLQFLFEYFSETQRNKGNFPGRFSGRQFSNSRSEMNVSTLELGDSALYLCASSRVAGVADTQYFGPGTRLTVL.

The chain employs TRBV5-1 and TRBJ1-2; 11 bases match TRBD1. CDR1 is SGHRS and CDR2 is YFSETQ in the germline V gene. V lost 6 bases, J lost 7 bases, and 5 bases stayed unmatched. This CDR3 has 13 residues. The DNA of the CDR3 is TGCGCCAGCAACGAGGGACAGGGGGGTGGCTACACCTTC. It is translated as CASNEGQGGGYTF.

The J gene is TRBJ2-7, the V gene TRBV6-1; D is unclear. The CDR3 has 15 amino acids. Germline lookup yields CDR1 MNHNS and CDR2 SASEGT. V lost 7 bases and J lost 0, with 16 bases in between. CDR3 protein: CASTPPSWFSYEQYF. The CDR3 DNA reads as TGTGCCAGCACCCCCCCCTCGTGGTTCTCCTACGAGCAGTACTTC.

This clonotype was detected many times. The rearrangement links TRBV27 to TRBJ2-7; 7 bases align to TRBD1. The CDR3 loop spans 12 amino acids. Germline CDR1 is MNHEY and CDR2 is SMNVEV (reference sequence). J was trimmed by 5 bases and V by 7 bases; bases with no gene match: 5. The CDR3 reads CASMDRQNEQYV. CDR3 nucleotides: TGTGCCAGCATGGACAGGCAAAACGAGCAGTACGTC.

The gene calls are TRBV12-2 and TRBJ2-7; TRBD1 reflects the table's D call only, with no check against the DNA. TRBV12-2 is a pseudogene locus. The CDR3 is 16 residues long. This CDR3 reads CASRLDGGAPLYEQYV. The CDR3, as DNA: TGTGCAAGTCGCTTGGACGGGGGGGCCCCCTTGTACGAGCAGTACGTC.

The rearrangement links TRBV6-1 to TRBJ1-5, with TRBD1 as a possible D gene (5 bases). V was pared by 4 bases and J by 5 bases, with 15 bases between. The CDR3 runs to 15 residues. Germline assignment: CDR1 MNHNS and CDR2 SASEGT. The CDR3 nucleotides are TGTGCCAGCAGTGCGCTGCAGGGTGGGGATCAGCCCCAGCATTTT. Encoded protein: CASSALQGGDQPQHF.

This clonotype was counted a few times. This chain connects TRBV5-1 to TRBJ2-5, with TRBD1 matching over 7 bases. CDR1 is SGHRS, CDR2 YFSETQ, per germline. The CDR3 length is 16 residues. Trimming took 1 base from V and 2 from J; bases not matched to a gene: 8. The chain's CDR3 is CASSLSGQTIQETQYF. The CDR3 DNA follows: TGCGCCAGCAGCTTGTCGGGACAGACCATTCAAGAGACCCAGTACTTC.

V gene TRBV24-1 combines with J gene TRBJ2-6; D possibly matches TRBD1 or TRBD2 (7 bases each). The CDR3 is 17 residues long. V gave up 10 bases and J gave up 0 bases, with 18 bases separating them. Germline loops: CDR1 KGHDR, CDR2 SFDVKD. This CDR3 reads CATQGGDVPSGANVLTF. The CDR3 bases are TGTGCCACTCAGGGGGGGGACGTCCCCTCTGGGGCCAACGTCCTGACTTTC.

This clonotype showed up just a few times. This chain joins TRBV14 and TRBJ1-1, with 7 nucleotides matching TRBD1. Germline CDR1 and CDR2: SGHDN and FVKESK. This CDR3 is 16 amino acids long. Unmatched junction bases numbered 8, after V lost 3 bases and J lost 1 base. CDR3 sequence: CASSHVTGATNTEAFF. The CDR3 DNA is TGTGCCAGCAGCCACGTAACAGGGGCGACGAACACTGAAGCTTTCTTT. Based on the CDR3 plus reference TRBV14 and TRBJ1-1, the full variable domain is EAGVTQFPSHSVIEKGQTVTLRCDPISGHDNLYWYRRVMGKEIKFLLHFVKESKQDESGMPNNRFLAERTGGTYSTLKVQPAELEDSGVYFCASSHVTGATNTEAFFGQGTRLTVV.

The chain recombines TRBV12-3 or TRBV12-4 with TRBJ2-5; D is ambiguous. The CDR3 covers 12 residues. Trimming shortened V by 6 bases and J by 5 bases, and 10 bases separated the two germline ends. The CDR3 protein is CASRLGRETQYF. The DNA of the CDR3 is TGTGCCAGCAGACTCGGAAGGGAGACCCAGTACTTC.

V and J are TRBV7-9 and TRBJ2-1; tentatively, D is TRBD2 (5 bases). The CDR3 is made up of 12 amino acids. The germline CDR1 and CDR2 sequences are SEHNR and FQNEAQ (reference sequence). V was trimmed by 5 bases and J by 9 bases, leaving 11 bases between them. This CDR3 reads CASSQGEGEQFF. The CDR3 DNA reads as TGTGCCAGCAGCCAAGGAGAGGGTGAGCAGTTCTTC.

This clonotype was counted many times. J is TRBJ1-2 and V is TRBV12-3 or TRBV12-4, with D tentatively TRBD1 (6 bases). V was clipped by 3 bases and J by 4 bases, with 15 bases between them. This CDR3 spans 15 amino acids. The CDR3 protein is CASSLGKGHPYGYTF. In DNA, the CDR3 is TGTGCCAGCAGTTTGGGAAAGGGACACCCCTATGGCTACACCTTC.

This clonotype was picked up a small number of times. At one end, the junction sequence differs from germline, possibly due to a read error. V and J are TRBV7-8 and TRBJ2-1; 10 bases match TRBD2. The CDR3 extends over 17 amino acids. CDR1 and CDR2 from the germline V gene are SGHVS and FQNEAQ. CDR3 sequence (DNA): TGTGCCAGCACCTTACCAGTTCTAGCGGGAGATCACAATGAGCAGTTCTTC. It codes for CASTLPVLAGDHNEQFF.

This clonotype was detected a few times. The V gene is TRBV5-1, the J gene TRBJ2-7; D gene unclear. Trimming removed 4 bases at V and 6 bases at J, with 11 bases between. The CDR3 extends over 12 amino acids. Germline V CDR1 and CDR2: SGHRS, YFSETQ. CDR3: CASSPNLSEQYF. The CDR3 DNA is TGCGCCAGCAGCCCCAATTTATCCGAGCAGTACTTC.

The sample holds many counts of this clonotype. The gene calls are TRBV12-3 or TRBV12-4 and TRBJ2-3; D gene uncertain. V lost 6 bases, J lost 6 bases, and 16 bases lay in between. This CDR3 region has 14 residues. The DNA of the CDR3 is TGTGCCAGCAGCCCGCTTCGGGCCCTGGATACGCAGTATTTT. Translation: CASSPLRALDTQYF.

This clonotype was seen a few times. This chain connects TRBV20-1 to TRBJ1-1, with D perhaps TRBD1 (6 bases). The CDR3 has 15 amino acids. V was clipped by 5 bases and J by 2 bases, with 18 bases between them. The V gene's germline CDR1 is DFQATT and CDR2 SNEGSKA (reference sequence). DNA of the CDR3: TGCAGTGCTCGGACCGGGGGGGGGGCCAACACTGAAGCTTTCTTT. Its protein is CSARTGGGANTEAFF.

J is TRBJ2-1 and V is TRBV14, with D maybe TRBD2 (7 bases). This CDR3 region has 15 residues. CDR1 and CDR2 from the germline V gene are SGHDN and FVKESK. V dropped 1 base and J dropped 9 bases, with 16 bases sitting between them. CDR3 DNA sequence: TGTGCCAGCAGCCAAGTGAGGGGGGGAGGAAGTGAGCAGTTCTTC. Translated, it gives CASSQVRGGGSEQFF.

As to this clonotype: A read error may account for a junction end that differs from germline. The CDR3 loop is CAISLGTSGSSYNEQFF. In nucleotides, the CDR3 is TGTGCCATCAGTTTAGGGACTAGCGGGAGCTCCTACAATGAGCAGTTCTTC. This chain connects TRBV12-3 or TRBV12-4 to TRBJ2-1; 14 nucleotides line up with TRBD2. The CDR3 is 17 amino acids.

This clonotype has only a few counts. The genes are TRBV3-1 and TRBJ1-2, with D tentatively TRBD1 (5 bases). The CDR3 is 16 amino acids. The germline V gene has CDR1 LGHDT and CDR2 YNNKEL (reference sequence). Trimming removed 0 bases at V and 3 bases at J, with 14 bases between. The CDR3 is CASSQDLAGLHYGYTF. For the CDR3, the DNA is TGTGCCAGCAGCCAAGATCTCGCAGGGCTTCACTATGGCTACACCTTC.

A few counts support this clonotype. This chain connects TRBV7-9 to TRBJ1-1; 9 bases map to TRBD1. CDR3 size: 15 residues. The V gene end was trimmed by 1 base and the J gene end by 9 bases; junction bases not matched to a gene: 9. Germline V gene data show CDR1 as SEHNR and CDR2 as FQNEAQ (reference sequence). CDR3 protein: CASSLGGQGPTKAFF. The CDR3 DNA follows: TGTGCCAGCAGCTTAGGTGGACAGGGGCCCACCAAAGCTTTCTTT.

The sample holds a few counts of this clonotype. The chain employs TRBV27 and TRBJ2-7; D ambiguous. In germline, CDR1 is MNHEY, CDR2 SMNVEV (reference sequence). The CDR3 contains 15 residues. V lost 4 bases to trimming and J lost 0 bases, with 13 bases between them. Written as DNA, the CDR3 is TGTGCCAGCAGTTCAGCTCCTACACTCTCCTACGAGCAGTACTTC. Translating gives CASSSAPTLSYEQYF.

The chain links TRBV11-2 to TRBJ2-5, with a tentative D call TRBD2 (5 bases). This CDR3 is built from 13 residues. Germline V gives CDR1 SGHAT, CDR2 FQNNGV. V was clipped by 0 bases and J by 11 bases, with 13 bases between them. CDR3 nucleotides: TGTGCCAGCAGCTTAGATTTGAGGACTGGGCAGTACTTC. This translates into CASSLDLRTGQYF.